Below, 22 T cell receptor beta chains from the same sample are listed, as sequenced in a study of blood T cell repertoires in COVID-19. Repertoires were generated with immunoSEQ multiplex PCR, while TCRdb's copy carries only in-frame clones and drops some. The sample yields some 90,000 clones, approximately 86% seen once. The sample taken for sequencing was peripheral blood. The receptors were sampled from a man aged 80 or over with active or convalescent COVID-19.

J is TRBJ2-7 and V is TRBV5-6, with TRBD2 matching over 11 bases. V lost 4 bases and J lost 6; bases outside the gene matches: 6. The V gene's germline CDR1 is SGHDT and CDR2 YYEEEE. The CDR3 spans 14 residues. The CDR3 is CASSPAGTSGEQYF. In DNA form, the CDR3 reads TGTGCCAGCAGCCCAGCCGGGACTAGCGGCGAGCAGTACTTC.

J is TRBJ2-7 and V is TRBV21-1; no check of the table's D call, TRBD1, against the DNA was made. TRBV21-1 is a pseudogene locus. This CDR3 spans 14 amino acids. CDR3 bases: TGTGCCAGCAGCAAAATACAGGAAATCTACGAGCAGTACTTC. The encoded protein is CASSKIQEIYEQYF.

The J gene is TRBJ1-2, the V gene TRBV10-3; 8 bases map to TRBD1. Looked up from germline, CDR1 is ENHRY and CDR2 is SYGVKD. The CDR3 runs to 14 residues. The V gene end was trimmed by 6 bases and the J gene end by 5 bases; junction bases not matched to a gene: 8. The DNA for the CDR3 is TGTGCCATCAGCCAGACAGGGGACACTTATGGCTACACCTTC. This codes for CAISQTGDTYGYTF.

The chain couples TRBV4-1 to TRBJ1-2; 8 bases are a match to TRBD1. CDR1 MGHRA and CDR2 YSYEKL come from the germline V gene. Trimming cost V 2 bases and J 4 bases; bases outside gene matches: 6. The CDR3 runs to 15 residues. As DNA, the CDR3 is TGCGCCAGCAGCCAAACCGGGACAGGAGCCTATGGCTACACCTTC. Amino acids: CASSQTGTGAYGYTF.

The chain carries TRBV28 and TRBJ2-3; TRBD2 agrees at 8 bases. The junction had 6 bases not matched to a gene; V was cut back by 1 base and J by 0 bases. The CDR3 totals 17 residues. Germline V gives CDR1 MDHEN, CDR2 SYDVKM. CDR3 sequence reads: CASSLSPPGGSTDTQYF. DNA for the CDR3: TGTGCCAGCAGTTTATCCCCCCCGGGAGGGAGCACAGATACGCAGTATTTT. The variable domain in full, completed from reference TRBV28 and TRBJ2-3, reads DVKVTQSSRYLVKRTGEKVFLECVQDMDHENMFWYRQDPGLGLRLIYFSYDVKMKEKGDIPEGYSVSREKKERFSLILESASTNQTSMYLCASSLSPPGGSTDTQYFGPGTRLTVL.

The rearrangement joins TRBV4-2 to TRBJ2-5; D ambiguous. The CDR3 has 15 residues. Between the trimmed V and J ends, which lost 0 bases and 1 base, there was a span of 9 bases. Germline V gene data show CDR1 as LGHNA and CDR2 as YNFKEQ. In DNA, the CDR3 is TGTGCCAGCAGCCAAGATTGGCTTACCCAAGAGACCCAGTACTTC. The encoded protein is CASSQDWLTQETQYF.

The rearrangement joins TRBV29-1 to TRBJ2-7; no clear D gene. The CDR3 length is 11 residues. Trimming took off 2 bases at V and 6 bases at J, with 8 bases between the two ends. Germline V lookup: CDR1 SQVTM, CDR2 ANQGSEA. CDR3 nucleotides: TGCAGCGTTGAAATACATGGCGAGCAGTACTTC. It specifies CSVEIHGEQYF.

The V call is TRBV14, the J call TRBJ2-3; 8 nucleotides match TRBD1. V trimming: 3 bases; J trimming: 6 bases; junction bases outside the gene matches: 2. The CDR3 length is 13 residues. Looked up from germline, CDR1 is SGHDN and CDR2 is FVKESK. CDR3 sequence (DNA): TGTGCCAGCAGCCAGGACAGGGTTGATACGCAGTATTTT. This gives the protein CASSQDRVDTQYF.

The rearrangement uses TRBV27 and TRBJ1-1; 8 bases are shared with TRBD1. Germline-derived CDR1 and CDR2 are MNHEY and SMNVEV (reference sequence). Germline trimming cut 3 bases from V and 6 bases from J; bases unmatched to any gene: 6. The CDR3 totals 14 residues. The CDR3 nucleotides read TGTGCCAGCAGTTTCTCCAGGGGGCAGCCTGAAGCTTTCTTT. Translation gives CASSFSRGQPEAFF.

The chain links TRBV30 to TRBJ2-1; TRBD2 is a possible D gene (6 bases). Germline lookup yields CDR1 GTSNPN and CDR2 SVGIG (reference sequence). Trimming took off 5 bases at V and 5 bases at J, with 22 bases between the two ends. This CDR3 contains 16 residues. In nucleotides, the CDR3 is TGTGCCTGGGAGACTTTTAAAGGGAGCGGGCACAATGAGCAGTTCTTC. Amino acids: CAWETFKGSGHNEQFF.

As to this clone: The junction does not match germline at one end; this may be a read error. V is TRBV7-7 and J is TRBJ2-1; 10 nucleotides agree with TRBD1. The CDR3 runs to 15 residues. Germline V gene data show CDR1 as SSHAT and CDR2 as FNYEAQ (reference sequence). Here the CDR3 DNA reads TGTGCTAGCAGTCCCGACAGGGGGCTACACGGGGAGCAGTTCTTC. Protein sequence: CASSPDRGLHGEQFF.

This rearrangement joins TRBV6-1 to TRBJ2-3, with 13 positions matching TRBD2. This CDR3 contains 19 residues. The V and J ends lost 3 bases and 0 bases, in that order; junction bases with no gene match: 9. Germline loops: CDR1 MNHNS, CDR2 SASEGT. CDR3 protein: CASSDVGLAGASSTDTQYF. CDR3 sequence (DNA): TGTGCCAGCAGTGACGTCGGACTAGCGGGAGCCTCTAGCACAGATACGCAGTATTTT.

This rearrangement joins TRBV29-1 to TRBJ2-1; the match to TRBD2 covers 11 bases. The trim removed 4 bases at V and 9 bases at J, leaving 5 bases unmatched. The CDR3 length is 13 residues. Germline CDR1 reads SQVTM; CDR2 reads ANQGSEA. CDR3 residues: CSVALAGGSEQFF. The CDR3 DNA reads TGCAGCGTTGCTCTAGCGGGAGGCAGTGAGCAGTTCTTC.

V is TRBV5-8 and J is TRBJ1-1; D not certain. CDR3 length: 18 residues. CDR1 and CDR2 (germline): SGHTS, YDEGEE. The V end lost 4 bases, the J end lost 4 bases, and 26 bases lay between the germline ends. CDR3 protein: CASSPIWGKQLRGTEAFF. The CDR3 DNA reads as TGTGCCAGCAGCCCAATCTGGGGTAAGCAATTGCGGGGCACTGAAGCTTTCTTT.

V gene TRBV11-3 combines with J gene TRBJ1-1; D might be TRBD1 (5 bases). CDR3 length equals 14 residues. Germline CDR1 reads SGHNT; CDR2 reads YENEEA. V was shortened by 1 base and J by 5 bases, with 11 bases between the two germline ends. CDR3: CASSLGRGSTEAFF. As DNA, the CDR3 is TGTGCCAGCAGCTTAGGGAGGGGCAGTACTGAAGCTTTCTTT.

The J gene is TRBJ1-1, the V gene TRBV7-2; D gene uncertain. V was shortened by 5 bases and J by 1 base, with 8 bases between the two germline ends. Germline assignment: CDR1 SGHTA and CDR2 FQGNSA. This CDR3 spans 13 amino acids. This chain's CDR3 is CASSPHTNTEAFF. CDR3 in DNA: TGTGCCAGCAGCCCCCACACGAACACTGAAGCTTTCTTT.

The V and J genes are TRBV18 and TRBJ2-1; no reliable D call. V was shortened by 4 bases and J by 8 bases, with 18 bases between the two germline ends. This CDR3 has 15 residues. Germline V lookup: CDR1 KGHSH, CDR2 LQKENI. The CDR3 spells CASSRQDPVIDEQFF. The CDR3 nucleotides read TGTGCCAGCTCACGACAAGATCCAGTTATCGATGAGCAGTTCTTC.

This clone was detected only once. This sequence joins TRBV2 and TRBJ2-1; maybe TRBD2 (5 bases). Trimming pared 5 bases from V and 12 bases from J, leaving 17 bases between. Germline CDR1 reads SNHLY; CDR2 reads FYNNEI. CDR3 size: 13 residues. The CDR3 DNA reads TGTGCCAGCAGTCCTGGACTGCCGGAGACGCAGTTCTTC. The encoded protein is CASSPGLPETQFF.

The gene calls are TRBV6-5 and TRBJ1-2; 8 nucleotides align to TRBD1. V was pared by 6 bases and J by 5 bases, with 5 bases of the junction left unmatched. Per germline, CDR1 MNHEY and CDR2 SVGAGI. The CDR3 is 13 residues long. Here the CDR3 reads CASSQGAEYGYTF. CDR3 in DNA: TGTGCCAGCAGCCAGGGGGCTGAGTATGGCTACACCTTC.

This sequence joins TRBV20-1 and TRBJ2-1, with D possibly TRBD1 on 5 matching bases. Germline V lookup: CDR1 DFQATT, CDR2 SNEGSKA (reference sequence). This CDR3 has 10 amino acids. The germline V and J ends were trimmed by 5 bases and 10 bases, with 9 bases remaining between them. This CDR3 reads CSAGHEEQFF. The CDR3 DNA reads as TGCAGTGCTGGACATGAGGAGCAGTTCTTC.

CDR3 sequence (DNA): TGTGCCAGCTCACCAACAGGGTCGAAGTCACCCCTCCACTTT. Its protein product is CASSPTGSKSPLHF. The V and J genes are TRBV18 and TRBJ1-6, with D perhaps TRBD1 (6 bases). The V and J ends lost 2 bases and 10 bases respectively, with 12 bases between them. This CDR3 contains 14 residues. Germline V CDR1 and CDR2: KGHSH, LQKENI.

V gene TRBV5-1 combines with J gene TRBJ2-6; the match to TRBD1 covers 7 bases. Germline values: CDR1 SGHRS, CDR2 YFSETQ. The ends lost 0 bases at V and 2 bases at J; junction bases unmatched: 2. The CDR3 length is 16 residues. The CDR3 is CASSLEGGTGANVLTF. CDR3 DNA sequence: TGCGCCAGCAGCTTGGAAGGGGGCACTGGGGCCAACGTCCTGACTTTC.